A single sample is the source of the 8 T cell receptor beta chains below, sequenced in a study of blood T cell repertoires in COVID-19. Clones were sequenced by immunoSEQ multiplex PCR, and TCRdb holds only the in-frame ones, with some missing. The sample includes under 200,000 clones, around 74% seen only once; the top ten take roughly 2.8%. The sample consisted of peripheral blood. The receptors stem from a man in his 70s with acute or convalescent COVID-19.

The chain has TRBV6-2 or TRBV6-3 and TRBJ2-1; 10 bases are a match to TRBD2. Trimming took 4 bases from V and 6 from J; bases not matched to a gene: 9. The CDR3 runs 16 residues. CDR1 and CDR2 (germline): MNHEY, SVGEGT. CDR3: CASSLGGASGGNEQFF. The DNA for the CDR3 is TGTGCCAGCAGTTTAGGGGGGGCTAGCGGGGGCAATGAGCAGTTCTTC.

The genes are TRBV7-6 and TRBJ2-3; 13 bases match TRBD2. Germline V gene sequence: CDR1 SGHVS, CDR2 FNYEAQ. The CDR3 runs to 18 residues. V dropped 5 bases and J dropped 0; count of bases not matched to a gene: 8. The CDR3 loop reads CASSTSTSGGTSTDTQYF. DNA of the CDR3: TGTGCCAGCAGCACCTCGACTAGCGGGGGGACTAGCACAGATACGCAGTATTTT.

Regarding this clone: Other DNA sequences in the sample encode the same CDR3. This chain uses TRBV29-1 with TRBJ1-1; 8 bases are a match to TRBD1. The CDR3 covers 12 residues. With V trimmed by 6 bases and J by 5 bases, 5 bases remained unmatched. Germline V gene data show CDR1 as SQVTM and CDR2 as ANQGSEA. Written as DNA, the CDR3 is TGCAGCGTCGACCGGACAGGGACTGAAGCTTTCTTT. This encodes CSVDRTGTEAFF. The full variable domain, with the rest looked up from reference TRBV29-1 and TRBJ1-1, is SAVISQKPSRDICQRGTSLTIQCQVDSQVTMMFWYRQQPGQSLTLIATANQGSEATYESGFVIDKFPISRPNLTFSTLTVSNMSPEDSSIYLCSVDRTGTEAFFGQGTRLTVV.

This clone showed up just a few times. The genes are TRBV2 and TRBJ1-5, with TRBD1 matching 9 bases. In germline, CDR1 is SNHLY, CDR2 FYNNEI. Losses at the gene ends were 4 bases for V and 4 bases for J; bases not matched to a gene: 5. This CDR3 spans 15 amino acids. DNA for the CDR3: TGTGCCAGCAGTGCGGGACAGGGAGGTAATCAGCCCCAGCATTTT. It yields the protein CASSAGQGGNQPQHF.

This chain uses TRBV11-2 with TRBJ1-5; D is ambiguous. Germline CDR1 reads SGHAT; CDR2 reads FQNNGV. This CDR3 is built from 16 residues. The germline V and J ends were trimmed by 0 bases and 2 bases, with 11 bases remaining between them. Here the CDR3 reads CASSLDPARGNQPQHF. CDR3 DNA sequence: TGTGCCAGCAGCTTAGATCCTGCGCGGGGCAATCAGCCCCAGCATTTT.

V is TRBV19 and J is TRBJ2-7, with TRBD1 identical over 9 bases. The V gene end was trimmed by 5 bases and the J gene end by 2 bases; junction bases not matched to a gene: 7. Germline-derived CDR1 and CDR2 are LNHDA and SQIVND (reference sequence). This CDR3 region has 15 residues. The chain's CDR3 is CASSLQQGAAYEQYF. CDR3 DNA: TGTGCCAGTAGTCTTCAACAGGGGGCGGCCTACGAGCAGTACTTC.

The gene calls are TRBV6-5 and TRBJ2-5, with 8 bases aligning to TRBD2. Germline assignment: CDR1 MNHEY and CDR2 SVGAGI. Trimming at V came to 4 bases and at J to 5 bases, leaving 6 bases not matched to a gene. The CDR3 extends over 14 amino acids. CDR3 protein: CASSSPGGPETQYF. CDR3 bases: TGTGCCAGCAGTTCCCCGGGGGGGCCGGAGACCCAGTACTTC.

CDR3 amino acids: CASSFPLGVQPQHF. The DNA of the CDR3 is TGTGCCAGCAGTTTTCCCCTCGGGGTTCAGCCCCAGCATTTT. The V gene is TRBV28, the J gene TRBJ1-5; D unclear. V was cut by 3 bases and J by 6 bases, with 12 bases left in between. CDR3 size: 14 residues. CDR1 is MDHEN, CDR2 SYDVKM, per germline. The whole variable domain, filled in from reference TRBV28 and TRBJ1-5, reads DVKVTQSSRYLVKRTGEKVFLECVQDMDHENMFWYRQDPGLGLRLIYFSYDVKMKEKGDIPEGYSVSREKKERFSLILESASTNQTSMYLCASSFPLGVQPQHFGDGTRLSIL.